These 23 T cell receptor beta chains came from one sample sequenced in a study of memory CD4+ T cells and cytomegalovirus serostatus (dated by TCRdb to the late 2010s). The library was obtained by the immunoSEQ multiplex PCR assay. TCRdb retrieved this table from immuneACCESS and kept in-frame rearrangements only. Not all clones are present; in checked studies, unresolved V genes account for under half, and no reason is known for the remainder. This sample comprises under 80,000 clones, around 83% of them detected only once. The ten largest clones take up 0.88% of the sample. A FACSAria II was used to sort memory CD4+ T cells, defined as single viable CD3+CD4+CD8-CD45RO+ cells. Sequencing was performed on memory CD4+ T cells from blood. These receptors originate from an adult in good health and CMV-seronegative.

The CDR3 is CASSPIDRLRQTFYEQYF. The CDR3 nucleotides read TGTGCCAGCAGTCCCATCGATCGACTGAGACAGACTTTCTACGAGCAGTACTTC. The chain joins TRBV11-2 to TRBJ2-7, with D maybe TRBD1 (5 bases). V was pared by 6 bases and J by 3 bases, with 27 bases between. Per the germline V gene, CDR1 is SGHAT and CDR2 is FQNNGV. The CDR3 has 18 residues.

The chain uses TRBV6-1 and TRBJ1-1; a weak D match, TRBD1 (6 bases). V was trimmed by 7 bases and J by 11 bases, leaving 23 bases between them. The CDR3 consists of 14 residues. Germline lookup yields CDR1 MNHNS and CDR2 SASEGT. The CDR3 protein is CASTPRGTHRGAFF. The CDR3 bases are TGTGCCAGCACCCCCAGAGGGACACATCGAGGGGCTTTCTTT.

This chain connects TRBV30 to TRBJ1-3; tentatively, D is TRBD1 (6 bases). CDR1 and CDR2 from the germline V gene are GTSNPN and SVGIG (reference sequence). This CDR3 region has 13 residues. V was clipped by 4 bases and J by 3 bases, with 10 bases between them. The CDR3 reads CAWTVQGGNTIYF. For the CDR3, the DNA is TGTGCCTGGACCGTACAGGGTGGAAACACCATATATTTT.

The chain has TRBV7-2 and TRBJ2-6, with TRBD1 matching 8 bases. Germline CDR1 is SGHTA and CDR2 is FQGNSA. CDR3 length: 17 amino acids. The V gene end was trimmed by 5 bases and the J gene end by 2 bases; junction bases not matched to a gene: 8. The CDR3 sequence is CASSQTGGRAGANVLTF. CDR3 DNA: TGTGCCAGCAGCCAAACAGGGGGACGGGCTGGGGCCAACGTCCTGACTTTC.

CDR3 sequence: CASSYDSSGANVLTF. The DNA for the CDR3 is TGTGCCAGCAGTTACGACAGCTCTGGGGCCAACGTCCTGACTTTC. J is TRBJ2-6 and V is TRBV6-6; tentatively, D is TRBD1 (5 bases). This CDR3 contains 15 residues. V was clipped by 2 bases and J by 0 bases, with 5 bases between them. The germline V gene encodes CDR1 MNHNY and CDR2 SVGAGI (reference sequence).

CDR3 sequence: CASSLAGGPGTDTQYF. The CDR3 nucleotides read TGTGCCAGCAGTCTAGCGGGAGGGCCGGGAACAGATACGCAGTATTTT. The chain links TRBV28 to TRBJ2-3; TRBD2 matches 12 bases. The CDR3 extends over 16 amino acids. The J segment lost 3 bases and the V segment lost 5 bases, leaving 6 bases of the junction unmatched. CDR1 is MDHEN, CDR2 SYDVKM, per germline.

This clone was recorded a few times. V gene TRBV6-6 combines with J gene TRBJ2-3; tentatively, D is TRBD2 (5 bases). Germline V gene lookup returns CDR1 MNHNY and CDR2 SVGAGI (reference sequence). CDR3 length: 14 residues. The germline V and J ends were trimmed by 8 bases and 0 bases, with 12 bases remaining between them. CDR3 DNA sequence: TGTGCCAGCGGTCCCAGCGGTAGCACAGATACGCAGTATTTT. It translates to CASGPSGSTDTQYF.

The chain combines TRBV18 with TRBJ1-1; 8 bases agree with TRBD1. V lost 4 bases, J lost 5 bases, and 9 bases stayed unmatched. Germline assignment: CDR1 KGHSH and CDR2 LQKENI. The CDR3 runs 15 residues. The CDR3 sequence is CASSQQTGAETEAFF. Written as DNA, the CDR3 is TGTGCCAGCTCACAACAGACAGGGGCGGAAACTGAAGCTTTCTTT.

The rearrangement uses TRBV14 and TRBJ1-1, with D unresolved. CDR1 is SGHDN and CDR2 is FVKESK in the germline V gene. V was pared by 1 base and J by 3 bases, with 12 bases between. The CDR3 sequence is 15 residues long. CDR3 amino acids: CASSQGNQAYTEAFF. CDR3 coding DNA: TGTGCCAGCAGCCAAGGTAACCAGGCTTACACTGAAGCTTTCTTT.

J is TRBJ1-4 and V is TRBV15; no reliable D call. Trimming took 0 bases from V and 5 from J, leaving 16 bases between them. Germline CDR1 LNHNV, CDR2 YYDKDF (reference sequence). This CDR3 spans 17 amino acids. The DNA for the CDR3 is TGTGCCACCAGCAGAGATGTTACCCGCACGACAAATGAAAAACTGTTTTTT. It translates to CATSRDVTRTTNEKLFF.

V usage is TRBV18 and J usage is TRBJ2-3; the D gene is possibly TRBD1 (6 bases). CDR1 is KGHSH and CDR2 is LQKENI in the germline V gene. The length of the CDR3 is 13 residues. The V end lost 8 bases, the J end lost 2 bases, and 11 bases lay between the germline ends. CDR3 loop: CASHTGSTDTQYF. DNA of the CDR3: TGTGCCAGCCACACAGGGTCCACAGATACGCAGTATTTT.

The J gene is TRBJ1-2, the V gene TRBV28, with 8 bases aligning to TRBD1. CDR1 and CDR2 (germline): MDHEN, SYDVKM. With 6 bases clipped from V and 3 bases from J, the junction kept 3 bases outside the gene matches. The CDR3 is 13 residues long. CDR3 nucleotides: TGTGCCAGCAGGGCAGGGGGCGACTATGGCTACACCTTC. Translated: CASRAGGDYGYTF.

The chain couples TRBV6-1 to TRBJ2-2; D is perhaps TRBD1 or TRBD2 (6 bases each). This CDR3 region has 19 residues. Trimming took off 3 bases at V and 0 bases at J, with 20 bases between the two ends. Per the germline V gene, CDR1 is MNHNS and CDR2 is SASEGT. The CDR3 spells CASSDRFRGQRANTGELFF. DNA of the CDR3: TGTGCCAGCAGTGACCGGTTTCGGGGGCAGAGAGCGAACACCGGGGAGCTGTTTTTT.

V and J are TRBV20-1 and TRBJ2-1; possibly TRBD2 for D (6 bases). This CDR3 comprises 11 residues. V was shortened by 5 bases and J by 7 bases, with 9 bases between the two germline ends. In germline, CDR1 is DFQATT, CDR2 SNEGSKA (reference sequence). The CDR3 loop is CSAFGLNEQFF. The CDR3 DNA is TGCAGTGCTTTTGGACTAAATGAGCAGTTCTTC.

The V gene is TRBV28, the J gene TRBJ1-6; TRBD1 might be the D (5 bases). From germline, CDR1 is MDHEN and CDR2 SYDVKM. The CDR3 runs 12 residues. Trimming left V 3 bases short and J 9 bases short, with 6 bases between. CDR3 protein: CASSFRVSPLHF. CDR3 nucleotide sequence: TGTGCCAGCAGTTTCAGGGTTTCACCCCTCCACTTT.

The chain combines TRBV2 with TRBJ2-2, with D unclear. The CDR3 covers 14 residues. CDR1 SNHLY and CDR2 FYNNEI come from the germline V gene. The ends were cut back, 5 bases at V and 1 base at J, with 8 bases in the middle. Here the CDR3 DNA reads TGTGCCAGCAGTTATGACGGGAACACCGGGGAGCTGTTTTTT. Amino acid sequence: CASSYDGNTGELFF. Full variable domain (rest looked up from reference TRBV2 and TRBJ2-2): EPEVTQTPSHQVTQMGQEVILRCVPISNHLYFYWYRQILGQKVEFLVSFYNNEISEKSEIFDDQFSVERPDGSNFTLKIRSTKLEDSAMYFCASSYDGNTGELFFGEGSRLTVL.

This clone was counted between two and nine times. The chain links TRBV29-1 to TRBJ2-6; 10 bases line up with TRBD1. Losses at the gene ends were 5 bases for V and 0 bases for J; bases not matched to a gene: 7. This CDR3 has 17 amino acids. Looked up from germline, CDR1 is SQVTM and CDR2 is ANQGSEA. In DNA, the CDR3 is TGCAGCGTTCACACGGGACAGGGGAGCTCTGGGGCCAACGTCCTGACTTTC. Its translation is CSVHTGQGSSGANVLTF.

V usage is TRBV27 and J usage is TRBJ1-1; D unclear. The CDR3 sequence is 14 residues long. Germline V gives CDR1 MNHEY, CDR2 SMNVEV (reference sequence). V was shortened by 5 bases and J by 0 bases, with 10 bases between the two germline ends. CDR3 region: CASSRWNMNTEAFF. Here the CDR3 DNA reads TGTGCCAGCAGTAGGTGGAACATGAACACTGAAGCTTTCTTT.

The chain employs TRBV11-2 and TRBJ1-1, with no clear D. Germline V gene lookup returns CDR1 SGHAT and CDR2 FQNNGV. The CDR3 loop spans 15 amino acids. V lost 0 bases and J 3 bases, leaving 11 bases between the germline ends. CDR3: CASSLEYPVDTEAFF. The CDR3 DNA sequence: TGTGCCAGCAGCTTAGAGTATCCAGTAGACACTGAAGCTTTCTTT.

The rearrangement links TRBV6-6 to TRBJ1-6; no clear D gene. CDR1 is MNHNY and CDR2 is SVGAGI in the germline V gene (reference sequence). The V end was cut by 7 bases, the J end by 10 bases, with 17 bases between. CDR3 length equals 14 residues. CDR3 region: CASNRLPASSPLHF. CDR3 DNA: TGTGCCAGCAACCGCCTCCCGGCAAGCTCACCCCTCCACTTT.

The rearrangement uses TRBV15 and TRBJ2-7; the D gene is possibly TRBD1 (5 bases). Germline-derived CDR1 and CDR2 are LNHNV and YYDKDF (reference sequence). V was pared by 2 bases and J by 0 bases, with 11 bases between. The CDR3 is made up of 15 amino acids. CDR3 loop: CATSRQGGYSYEQYF. As DNA, the CDR3 is TGTGCCACCAGCAGACAGGGTGGCTACTCCTACGAGCAGTACTTC.

The rearrangement joins TRBV7-9 to TRBJ1-5, with D unresolved. From germline, CDR1 is SEHNR and CDR2 FQNEAQ (reference sequence). This CDR3 spans 16 amino acids. The V end lost 4 bases, the J end lost 0 bases, and 13 bases lay between the germline ends. CDR3 residues: CASSCPRAYSNQPQHF. The DNA for the CDR3 is TGTGCCAGCAGCTGCCCCCGGGCCTATAGCAATCAGCCCCAGCATTTT.

This sequence joins TRBV4-1 and TRBJ2-4; either TRBD1 or TRBD2 may fit D (6 bases each). The CDR3 runs 16 residues. The V gene lost 1 base and the J gene lost 6 bases, with 16 bases spanning the gap. The germline gives CDR1 MGHRA, CDR2 YSYEKL. This CDR3 reads CASSQAPQGGGNIQYF. CDR3 bases: TGCGCCAGCAGCCAAGCCCCACAGGGAGGTGGAAACATTCAGTACTTC.